This TCR beta chain was documented in a study of blood T cells in healthy people across ages. Only a few counts were recorded for this clonotype. The second PCR ran about 6 to 12 cycles with a sample-barcoded 5' primer and J-beta primers. Each cDNA molecule, via a template-switch adaptor with 12 random nucleotides, was tagged. Every individual sample yielded 2.5 million or more paired-end reads (each containing CDR3). TCRdb used MiXCR to reprocess the 5' RACE reads, holding one entry per CDR3 protein. The sample carries approximately 800,000 distinct CDR3 sequences, around 50% recorded once. This TCR came from a man aged 35 to 55 in good health. Sequencing input: blood.

The CDR3 DNA reads TGCAGCGGGGGACAGCAGCAAGAGACCCAGTACTTC. This translates into CSGGQQQETQYF. The V call is TRBV29-1, the J call TRBJ2-5; TRBD1 aligns across 7 bases. CDR3 length equals 12 residues. CDR1 is SQVTM and CDR2 is ANQGSEA in the germline V gene. Trimming took 7 bases from V and 2 from J; bases not matched to a gene: 4. Using reference TRBV29-1 and TRBJ2-5 for the parts outside the CDR3, the full variable domain is SAVISQKPSRDICQRGTSLTIQCQVDSQVTMMFWYRQQPGQSLTLIATANQGSEATYESGFVIDKFPISRPNLTFSTLTVSNMSPEDSSIYLCSGGQQQETQYFGPGTRLLVL.